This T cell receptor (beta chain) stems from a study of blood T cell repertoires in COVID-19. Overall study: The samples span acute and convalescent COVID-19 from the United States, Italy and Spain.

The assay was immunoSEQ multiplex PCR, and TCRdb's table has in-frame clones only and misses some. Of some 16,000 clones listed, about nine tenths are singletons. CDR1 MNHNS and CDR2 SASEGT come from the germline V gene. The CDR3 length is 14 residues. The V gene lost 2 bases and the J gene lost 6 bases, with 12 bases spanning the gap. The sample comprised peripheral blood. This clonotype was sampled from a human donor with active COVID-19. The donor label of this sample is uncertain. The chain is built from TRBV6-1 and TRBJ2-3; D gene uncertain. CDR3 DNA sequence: TGTGCCAGCAGTGAATTGTTAGTCGGGGATACGCAGTATTTT. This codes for CASSELLVGDTQYF.